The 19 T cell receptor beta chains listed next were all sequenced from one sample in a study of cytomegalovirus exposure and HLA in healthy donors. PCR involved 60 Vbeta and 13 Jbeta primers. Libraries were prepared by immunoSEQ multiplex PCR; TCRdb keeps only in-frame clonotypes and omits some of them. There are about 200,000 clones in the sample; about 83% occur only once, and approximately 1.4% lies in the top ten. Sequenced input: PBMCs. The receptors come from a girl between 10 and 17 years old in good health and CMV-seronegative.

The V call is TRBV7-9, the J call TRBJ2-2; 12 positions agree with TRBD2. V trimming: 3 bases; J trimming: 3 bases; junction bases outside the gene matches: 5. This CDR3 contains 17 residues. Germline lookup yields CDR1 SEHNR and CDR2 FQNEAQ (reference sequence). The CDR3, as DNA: TGTGCCAGCAGCTTGAGACTAGCGGGGGAGTACACCGGGGAGCTGTTTTTT. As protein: CASSLRLAGEYTGELFF.

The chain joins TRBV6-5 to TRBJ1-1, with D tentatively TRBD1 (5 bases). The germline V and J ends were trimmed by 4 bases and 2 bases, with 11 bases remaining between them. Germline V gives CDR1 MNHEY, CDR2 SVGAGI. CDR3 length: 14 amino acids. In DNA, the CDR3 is TGTGCCAGCAGTTCCAATTGGGGCAACACTGAAGCTTTCTTT. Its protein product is CASSSNWGNTEAFF.

The chain's CDR3 is CASSDPTVPNQPQHF. For the CDR3, the DNA is TGTGCCAGCAGTGACCCGACAGTCCCTAATCAGCCCCAGCATTTT. The chain uses TRBV6-4 and TRBJ1-5, with D possibly TRBD1 on 5 matching bases. Germline CDR1 reads MRHNA; CDR2 reads SNTAGT. The V and J ends lost 2 bases and 4 bases respectively, with 12 bases between them. The CDR3 is 15 amino acids.

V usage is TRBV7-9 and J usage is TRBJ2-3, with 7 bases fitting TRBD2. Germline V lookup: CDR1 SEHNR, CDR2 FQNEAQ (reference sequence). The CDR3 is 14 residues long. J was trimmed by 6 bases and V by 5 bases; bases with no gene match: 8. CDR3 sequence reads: CASSKGTNADTQYF. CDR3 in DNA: TGTGCCAGCAGCAAAGGGACTAATGCGGATACGCAGTATTTT.

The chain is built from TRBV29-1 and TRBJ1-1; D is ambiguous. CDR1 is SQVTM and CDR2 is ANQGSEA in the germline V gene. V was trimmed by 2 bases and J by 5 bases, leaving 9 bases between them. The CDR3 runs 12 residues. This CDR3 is CSVEKGGTEAFF. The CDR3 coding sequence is TGCAGCGTTGAAAAGGGAGGAACTGAAGCTTTCTTT.

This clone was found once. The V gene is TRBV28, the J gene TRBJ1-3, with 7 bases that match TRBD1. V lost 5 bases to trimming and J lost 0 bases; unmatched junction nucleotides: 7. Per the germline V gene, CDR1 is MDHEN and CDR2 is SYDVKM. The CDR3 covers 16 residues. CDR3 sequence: CASSGGTAASGNTIYF. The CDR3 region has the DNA TGTGCCAGCAGTGGGGGGACAGCAGCCTCTGGAAACACCATATATTTT.

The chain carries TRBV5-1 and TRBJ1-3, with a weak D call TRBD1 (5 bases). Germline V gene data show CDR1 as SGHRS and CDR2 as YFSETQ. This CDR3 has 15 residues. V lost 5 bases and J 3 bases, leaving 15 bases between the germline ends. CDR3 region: CASSDSSYFGNTIYF. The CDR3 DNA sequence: TGCGCCAGCAGTGACAGTTCATATTTTGGAAACACCATATATTTT. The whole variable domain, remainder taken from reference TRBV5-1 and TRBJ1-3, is KAGVTQTPRYLIKTRGQQVTLSCSPISGHRSVSWYQQTPGQGLQFLFEYFSETQRNKGNFPGRFSGRQFSNSRSEMNVSTLELGDSALYLCASSDSSYFGNTIYFGEGSWLTVV.

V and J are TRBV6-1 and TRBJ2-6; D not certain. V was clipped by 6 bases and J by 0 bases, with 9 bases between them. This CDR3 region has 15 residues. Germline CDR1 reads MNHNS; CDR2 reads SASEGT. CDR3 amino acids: CASRGLSSGANVLTF. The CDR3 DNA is TGTGCCAGCAGGGGCCTAAGCTCTGGGGCCAACGTCCTGACTTTC.

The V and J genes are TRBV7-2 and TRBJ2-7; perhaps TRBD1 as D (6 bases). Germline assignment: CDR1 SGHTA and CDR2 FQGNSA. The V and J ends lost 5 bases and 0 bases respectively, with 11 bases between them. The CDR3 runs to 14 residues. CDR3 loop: CASSAGQSSYEQYF. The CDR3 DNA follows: TGTGCCAGCAGCGCCGGACAGTCCTCCTACGAGCAGTACTTC. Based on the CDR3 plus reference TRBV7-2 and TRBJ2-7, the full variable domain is GAGVSQSPSNKVTEKGKDVELRCDPISGHTALYWYRQSLGQGLEFLIYFQGNSAPDKSGLPSDRFSAERTGGSVSTLTIQRTQQEDSAVYLCASSAGQSSYEQYFGPGTRLTVT.

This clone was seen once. The CDR3 DNA reads as TGTGCCTGGAGTCCACTCGGGACTAGAAACGAGCAGTACTTC. Translated, it gives CAWSPLGTRNEQYF. The V and J genes are TRBV30 and TRBJ2-5; 8 bases align to TRBD2. The closer fit of TRBJ2-7 to the DNA end suggests the J call may be wrong. There are 14 residues in the CDR3. CDR1 is GTSNPN, CDR2 SVGIG, per germline (reference sequence).

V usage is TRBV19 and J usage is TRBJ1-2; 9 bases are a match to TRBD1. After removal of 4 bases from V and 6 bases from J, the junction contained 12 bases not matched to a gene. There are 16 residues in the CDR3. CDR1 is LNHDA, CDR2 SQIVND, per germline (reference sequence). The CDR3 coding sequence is TGTGCCAGTAGTAGAGCCACATCGGACAGGGGAGATGGCTACACCTTC. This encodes CASSRATSDRGDGYTF.

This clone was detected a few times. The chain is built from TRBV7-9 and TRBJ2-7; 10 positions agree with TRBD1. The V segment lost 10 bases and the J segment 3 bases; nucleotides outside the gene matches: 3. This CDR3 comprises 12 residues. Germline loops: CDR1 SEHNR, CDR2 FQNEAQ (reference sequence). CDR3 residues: CATGTGVYEQYF. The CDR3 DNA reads TGTGCCACCGGGACAGGGGTCTACGAGCAGTACTTC.

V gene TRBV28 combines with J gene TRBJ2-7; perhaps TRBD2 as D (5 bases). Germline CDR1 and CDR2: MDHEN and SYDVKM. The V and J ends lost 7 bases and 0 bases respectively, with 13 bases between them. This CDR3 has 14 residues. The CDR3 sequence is CASKPPGNSYEQYF. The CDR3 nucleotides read TGTGCCAGCAAGCCACCGGGGAACTCCTACGAGCAGTACTTC. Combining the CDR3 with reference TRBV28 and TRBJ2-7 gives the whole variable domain DVKVTQSSRYLVKRTGEKVFLECVQDMDHENMFWYRQDPGLGLRLIYFSYDVKMKEKGDIPEGYSVSREKKERFSLILESASTNQTSMYLCASKPPGNSYEQYFGPGTRLTVT.

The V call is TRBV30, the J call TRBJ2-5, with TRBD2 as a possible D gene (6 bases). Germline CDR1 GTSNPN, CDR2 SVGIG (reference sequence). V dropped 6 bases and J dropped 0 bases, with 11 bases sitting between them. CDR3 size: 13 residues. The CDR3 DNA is TGTGCCTGCGGGTCGGGGGACCAAGAGACCCAGTACTTC. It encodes CACGSGDQETQYF.

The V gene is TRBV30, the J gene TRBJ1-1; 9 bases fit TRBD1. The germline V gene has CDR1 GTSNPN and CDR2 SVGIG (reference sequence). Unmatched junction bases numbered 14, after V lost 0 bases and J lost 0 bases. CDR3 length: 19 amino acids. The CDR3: CAWSVPFAWDRDMNTEAFF. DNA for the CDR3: TGTGCCTGGAGTGTACCGTTTGCCTGGGACAGGGACATGAACACTGAAGCTTTCTTT.

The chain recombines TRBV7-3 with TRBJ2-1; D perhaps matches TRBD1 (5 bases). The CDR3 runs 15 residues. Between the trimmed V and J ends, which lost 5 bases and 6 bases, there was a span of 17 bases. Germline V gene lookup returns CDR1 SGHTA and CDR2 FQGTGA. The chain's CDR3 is CASSPRQDSLNEQFF. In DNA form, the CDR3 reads TGTGCCAGCAGCCCGAGGCAAGACAGCCTCAATGAGCAGTTCTTC.

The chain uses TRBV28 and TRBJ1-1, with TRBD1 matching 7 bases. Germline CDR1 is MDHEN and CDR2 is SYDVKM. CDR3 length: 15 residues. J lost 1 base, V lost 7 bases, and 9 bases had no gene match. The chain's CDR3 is CASTRAGQSNTEAFF. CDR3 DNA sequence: TGTGCCAGCACCAGGGCGGGACAGTCGAACACTGAAGCTTTCTTT.

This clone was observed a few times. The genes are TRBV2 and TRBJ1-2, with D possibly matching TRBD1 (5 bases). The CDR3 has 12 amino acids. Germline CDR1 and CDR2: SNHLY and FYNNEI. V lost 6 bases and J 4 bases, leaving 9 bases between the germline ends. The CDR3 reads CASRTVTYGYTF. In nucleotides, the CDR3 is TGTGCCAGCAGGACAGTTACCTATGGCTACACCTTC.

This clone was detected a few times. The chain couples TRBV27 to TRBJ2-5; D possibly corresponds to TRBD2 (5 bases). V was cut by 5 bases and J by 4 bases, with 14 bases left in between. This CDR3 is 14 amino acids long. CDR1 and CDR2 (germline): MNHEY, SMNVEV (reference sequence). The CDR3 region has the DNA TGTGCCAGCAGTCCCATCGGAGGTGGAGAGACCCAGTACTTC. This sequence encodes CASSPIGGGETQYF.